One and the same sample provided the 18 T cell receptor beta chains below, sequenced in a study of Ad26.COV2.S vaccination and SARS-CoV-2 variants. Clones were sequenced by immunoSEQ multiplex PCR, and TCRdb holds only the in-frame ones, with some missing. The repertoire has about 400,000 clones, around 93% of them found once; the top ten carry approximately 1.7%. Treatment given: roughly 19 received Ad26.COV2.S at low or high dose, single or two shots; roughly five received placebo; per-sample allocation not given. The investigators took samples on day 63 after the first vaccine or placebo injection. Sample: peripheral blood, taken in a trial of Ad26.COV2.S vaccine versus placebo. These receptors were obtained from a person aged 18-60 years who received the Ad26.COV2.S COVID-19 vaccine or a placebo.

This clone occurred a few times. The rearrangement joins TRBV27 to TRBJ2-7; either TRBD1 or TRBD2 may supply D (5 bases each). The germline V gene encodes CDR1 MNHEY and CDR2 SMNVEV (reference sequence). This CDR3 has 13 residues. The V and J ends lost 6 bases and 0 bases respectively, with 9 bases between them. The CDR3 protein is CASSLGTSYEQYF. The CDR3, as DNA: TGTGCCAGCAGCCTCGGGACCTCCTACGAGCAGTACTTC.

CDR3 protein: CASSVVVEGSGANVLTF. For the CDR3, the DNA is TGTGCCAGCAGCGTAGTAGTGGAGGGGTCGGGGGCCAACGTCCTGACTTTC. The chain joins TRBV9 to TRBJ2-6; the D gene is possibly TRBD2 (6 bases). CDR3 length equals 17 residues. V was pared by 0 bases and J by 4 bases, with 14 bases between. Germline V gives CDR1 SGDLS, CDR2 YYNGEE.

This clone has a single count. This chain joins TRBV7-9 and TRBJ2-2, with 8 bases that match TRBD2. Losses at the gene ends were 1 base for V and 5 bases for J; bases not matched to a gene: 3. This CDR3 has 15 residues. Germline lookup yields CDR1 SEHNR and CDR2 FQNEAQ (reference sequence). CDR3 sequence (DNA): TGTGCCAGCAGCTTAGACGGGGGGGCGACCGGGGAGCTGTTTTTT. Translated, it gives CASSLDGGATGELFF.

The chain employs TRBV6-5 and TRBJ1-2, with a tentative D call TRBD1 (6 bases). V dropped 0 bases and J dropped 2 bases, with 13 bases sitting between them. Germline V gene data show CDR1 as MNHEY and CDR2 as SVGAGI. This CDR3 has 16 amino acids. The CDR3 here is CASSYSEGGRNYGYTF. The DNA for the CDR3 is TGTGCCAGCAGTTACTCGGAAGGGGGACGGAACTATGGCTACACCTTC.

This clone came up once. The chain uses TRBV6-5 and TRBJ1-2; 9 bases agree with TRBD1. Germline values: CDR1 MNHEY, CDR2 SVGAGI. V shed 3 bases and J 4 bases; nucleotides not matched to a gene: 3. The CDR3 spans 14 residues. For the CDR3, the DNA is TGTGCCAGCAGTTATGGGACAGGGTTCTATGGCTACACCTTC. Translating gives CASSYGTGFYGYTF.

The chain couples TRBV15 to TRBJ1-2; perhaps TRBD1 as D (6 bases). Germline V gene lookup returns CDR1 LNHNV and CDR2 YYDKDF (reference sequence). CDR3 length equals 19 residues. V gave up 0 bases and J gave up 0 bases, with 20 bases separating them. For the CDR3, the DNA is TGTGCCACCAGCAGAGATAAAGGACCGGGACAACTAGCTAACTATGGCTACACCTTC. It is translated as CATSRDKGPGQLANYGYTF.

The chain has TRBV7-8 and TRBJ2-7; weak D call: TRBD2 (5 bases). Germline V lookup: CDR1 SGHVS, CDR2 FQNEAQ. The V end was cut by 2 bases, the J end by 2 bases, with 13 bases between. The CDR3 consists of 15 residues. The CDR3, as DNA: TGTGCCAGCAGCTTATCAAGCGGTGCCACCTACGAGCAGTACTTC. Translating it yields CASSLSSGATYEQYF.

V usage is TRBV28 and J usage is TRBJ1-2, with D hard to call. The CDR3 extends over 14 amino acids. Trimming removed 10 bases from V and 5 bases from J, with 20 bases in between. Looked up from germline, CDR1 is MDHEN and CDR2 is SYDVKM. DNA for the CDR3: TGTGCCACTCTCCACCCCGAGAGGGTATATGGCTACACCTTC. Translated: CATLHPERVYGYTF.

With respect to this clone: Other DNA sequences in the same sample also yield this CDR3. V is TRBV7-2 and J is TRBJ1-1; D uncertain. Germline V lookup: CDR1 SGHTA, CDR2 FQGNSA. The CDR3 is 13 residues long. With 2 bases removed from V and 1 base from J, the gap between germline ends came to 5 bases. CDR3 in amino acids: CASSLSGNTEAFF. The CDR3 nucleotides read TGTGCCAGCAGCTTATCAGGGAACACTGAAGCTTTCTTT.

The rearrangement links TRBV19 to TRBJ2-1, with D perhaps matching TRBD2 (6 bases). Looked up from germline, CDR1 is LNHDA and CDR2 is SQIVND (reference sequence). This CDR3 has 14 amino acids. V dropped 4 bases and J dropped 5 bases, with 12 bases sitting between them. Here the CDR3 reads CASSNQGGNNEQFF. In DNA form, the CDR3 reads TGTGCCAGTAGTAACCAGGGAGGAAACAATGAGCAGTTCTTC. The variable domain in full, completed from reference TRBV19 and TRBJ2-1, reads DGGITQSPKYLFRKEGQNVTLSCEQNLNHDAMYWYRQDPGQGLRLIYYSQIVNDFQKGDIAEGYSVSREKKESFPLTVTSAQKNPTAFYLCASSNQGGNNEQFFGPGTRLTVL.

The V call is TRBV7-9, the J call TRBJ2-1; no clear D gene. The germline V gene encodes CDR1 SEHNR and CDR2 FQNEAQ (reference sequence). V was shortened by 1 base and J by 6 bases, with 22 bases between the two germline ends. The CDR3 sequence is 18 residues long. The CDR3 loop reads CASSLEFTPGASINEQFF. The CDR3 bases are TGTGCCAGCAGCTTAGAGTTCACACCGGGCGCAAGCATCAATGAGCAGTTCTTC. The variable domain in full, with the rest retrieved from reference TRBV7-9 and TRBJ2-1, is DTGVSQNPRHKITKRGQNVTFRCDPISEHNRLYWYRQTLGQGPEFLTYFQNEAQLEKSRLLSDRFSAERPKGSFSTLEIQRTEQGDSAMYLCASSLEFTPGASINEQFFGPGTRLTVL.

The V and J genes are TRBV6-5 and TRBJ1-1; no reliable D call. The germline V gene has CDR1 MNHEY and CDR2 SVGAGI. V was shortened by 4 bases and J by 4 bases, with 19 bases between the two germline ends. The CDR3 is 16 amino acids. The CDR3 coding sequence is TGTGCCAGCAGTTTGACCAGGTCCTGGGCGGGCACTGAAGCTTTCTTT. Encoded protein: CASSLTRSWAGTEAFF.

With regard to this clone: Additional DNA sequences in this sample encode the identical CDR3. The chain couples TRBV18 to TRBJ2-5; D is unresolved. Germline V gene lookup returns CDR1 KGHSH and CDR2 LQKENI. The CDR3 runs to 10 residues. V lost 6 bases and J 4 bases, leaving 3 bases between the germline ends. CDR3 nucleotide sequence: TGTGCCAGCTCCGGAGAGACCCAGTACTTC. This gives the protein CASSGETQYF.

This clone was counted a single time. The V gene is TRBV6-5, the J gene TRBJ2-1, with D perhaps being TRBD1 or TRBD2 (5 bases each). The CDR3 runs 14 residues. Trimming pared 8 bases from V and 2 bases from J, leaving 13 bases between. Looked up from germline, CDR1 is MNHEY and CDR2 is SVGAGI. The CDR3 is CASWDRFAYNEQFF. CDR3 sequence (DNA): TGTGCCAGCTGGGACCGGTTTGCCTACAATGAGCAGTTCTTC.

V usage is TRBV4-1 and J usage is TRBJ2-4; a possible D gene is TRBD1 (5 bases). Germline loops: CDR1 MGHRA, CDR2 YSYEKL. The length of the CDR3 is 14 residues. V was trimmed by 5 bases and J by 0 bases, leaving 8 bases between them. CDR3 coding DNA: TGCGCCAGCAGCGGAGACAGAGCCAAAAACATTCAGTACTTC. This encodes CASSGDRAKNIQYF.

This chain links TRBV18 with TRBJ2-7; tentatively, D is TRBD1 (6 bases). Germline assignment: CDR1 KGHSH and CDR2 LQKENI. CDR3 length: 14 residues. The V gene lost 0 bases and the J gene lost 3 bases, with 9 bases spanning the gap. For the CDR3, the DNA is TGTGCCAGCTCACCACCAGGCAGGGGCTACGAGCAGTACTTC. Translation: CASSPPGRGYEQYF.

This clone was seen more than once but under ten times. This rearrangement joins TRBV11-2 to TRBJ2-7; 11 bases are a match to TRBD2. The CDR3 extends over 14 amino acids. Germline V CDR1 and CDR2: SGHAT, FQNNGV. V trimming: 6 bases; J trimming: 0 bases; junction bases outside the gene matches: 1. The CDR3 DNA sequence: TGTGCCAGCAGACTAGCGGGGGCCTCCTACGAGCAGTACTTC. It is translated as CASRLAGASYEQYF.

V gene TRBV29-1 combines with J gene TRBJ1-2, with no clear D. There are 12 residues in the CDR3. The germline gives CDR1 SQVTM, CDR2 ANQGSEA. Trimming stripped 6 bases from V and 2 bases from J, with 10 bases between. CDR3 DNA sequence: TGCAGCGTACTAGGACCCAACTATGGCTACACCTTC. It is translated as CSVLGPNYGYTF.